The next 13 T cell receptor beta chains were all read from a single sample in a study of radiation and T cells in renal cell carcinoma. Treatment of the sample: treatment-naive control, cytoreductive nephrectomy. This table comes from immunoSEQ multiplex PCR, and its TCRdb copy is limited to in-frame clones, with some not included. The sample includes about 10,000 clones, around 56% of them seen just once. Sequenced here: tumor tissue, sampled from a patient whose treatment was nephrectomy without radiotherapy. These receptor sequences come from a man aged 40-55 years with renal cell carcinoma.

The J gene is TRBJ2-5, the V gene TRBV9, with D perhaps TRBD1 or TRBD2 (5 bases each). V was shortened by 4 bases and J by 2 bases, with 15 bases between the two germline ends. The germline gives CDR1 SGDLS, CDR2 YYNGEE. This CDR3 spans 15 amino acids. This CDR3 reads CASSPGTATQETQYF. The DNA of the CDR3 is TGTGCCAGCAGCCCCGGGACGGCTACTCAAGAGACCCAGTACTTC.

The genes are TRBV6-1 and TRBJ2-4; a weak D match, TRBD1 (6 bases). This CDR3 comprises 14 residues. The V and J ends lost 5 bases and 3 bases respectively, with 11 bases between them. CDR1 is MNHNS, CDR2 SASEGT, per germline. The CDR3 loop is CASSTQGSKNIQYF. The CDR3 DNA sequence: TGTGCCAGCAGTACGCAGGGGAGCAAAAACATTCAGTACTTC.

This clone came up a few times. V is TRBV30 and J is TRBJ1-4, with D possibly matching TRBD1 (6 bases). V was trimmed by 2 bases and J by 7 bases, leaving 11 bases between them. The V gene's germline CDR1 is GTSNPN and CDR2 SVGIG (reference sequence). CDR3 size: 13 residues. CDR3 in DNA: TGTGCCTGGAGTACAGGGCGAGGTGAAAAACTGTTTTTT. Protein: CAWSTGRGEKLFF.

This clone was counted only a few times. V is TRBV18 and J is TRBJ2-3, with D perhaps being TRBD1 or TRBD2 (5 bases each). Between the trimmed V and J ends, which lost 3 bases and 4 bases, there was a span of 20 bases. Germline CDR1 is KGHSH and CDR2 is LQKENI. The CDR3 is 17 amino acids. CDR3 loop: CASSPFLGESGADTQYF. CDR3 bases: TGTGCCAGCTCACCGTTTTTGGGGGAGTCGGGCGCAGATACGCAGTATTTT.

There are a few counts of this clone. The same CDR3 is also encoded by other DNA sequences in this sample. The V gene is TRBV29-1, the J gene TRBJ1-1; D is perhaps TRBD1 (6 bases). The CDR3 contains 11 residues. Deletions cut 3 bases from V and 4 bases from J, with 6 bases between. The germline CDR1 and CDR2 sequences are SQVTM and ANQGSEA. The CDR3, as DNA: TGCAGCGTTGAGGACAGCACTGAAGCTTTCTTT. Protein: CSVEDSTEAFF.

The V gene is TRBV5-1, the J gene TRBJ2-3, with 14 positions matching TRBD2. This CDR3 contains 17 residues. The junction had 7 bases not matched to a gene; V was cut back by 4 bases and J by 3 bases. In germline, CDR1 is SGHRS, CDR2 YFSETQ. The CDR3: CASSPRTSGRFTDTQYF. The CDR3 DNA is TGCGCCAGCAGCCCCAGGACTAGCGGGAGGTTTACAGATACGCAGTATTTT. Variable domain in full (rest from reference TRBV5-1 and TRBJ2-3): KAGVTQTPRYLIKTRGQQVTLSCSPISGHRSVSWYQQTPGQGLQFLFEYFSETQRNKGNFPGRFSGRQFSNSRSEMNVSTLELGDSALYLCASSPRTSGRFTDTQYFGPGTRLTVL.

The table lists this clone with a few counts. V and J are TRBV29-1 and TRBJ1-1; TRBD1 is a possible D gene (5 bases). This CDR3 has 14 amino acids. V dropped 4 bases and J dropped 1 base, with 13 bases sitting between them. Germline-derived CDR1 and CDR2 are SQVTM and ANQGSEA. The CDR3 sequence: CSVGVGTGNTEAFF. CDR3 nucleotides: TGCAGCGTTGGTGTGGGGACGGGGAACACTGAAGCTTTCTTT. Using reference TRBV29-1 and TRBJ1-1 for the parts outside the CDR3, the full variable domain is SAVISQKPSRDICQRGTSLTIQCQVDSQVTMMFWYRQQPGQSLTLIATANQGSEATYESGFVIDKFPISRPNLTFSTLTVSNMSPEDSSIYLCSVGVGTGNTEAFFGQGTRLTVV.

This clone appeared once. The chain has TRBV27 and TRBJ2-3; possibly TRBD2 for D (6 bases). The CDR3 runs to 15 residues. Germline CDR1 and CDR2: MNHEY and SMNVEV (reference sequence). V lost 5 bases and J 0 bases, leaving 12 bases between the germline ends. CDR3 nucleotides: TGTGCCAGCAGTAATACCGGGACTAGCACAGATACGCAGTATTTT. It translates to CASSNTGTSTDTQYF.

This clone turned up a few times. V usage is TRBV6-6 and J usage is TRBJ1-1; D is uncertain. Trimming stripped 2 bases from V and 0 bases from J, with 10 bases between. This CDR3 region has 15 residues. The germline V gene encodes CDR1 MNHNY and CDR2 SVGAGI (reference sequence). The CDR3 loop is CASSYLTTLNTEAFF. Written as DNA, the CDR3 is TGTGCCAGCAGTTACCTGACAACTCTGAACACTGAAGCTTTCTTT.

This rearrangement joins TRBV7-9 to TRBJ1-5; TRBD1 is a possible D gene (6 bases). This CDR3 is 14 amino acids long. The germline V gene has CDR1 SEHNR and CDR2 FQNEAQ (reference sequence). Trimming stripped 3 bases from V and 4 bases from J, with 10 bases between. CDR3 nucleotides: TGTGCCAGCAGCTTCCGACAGGTTAATCAGCCCCAGCATTTT. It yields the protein CASSFRQVNQPQHF.

The CDR3 DNA follows: TGTGCCAGCAGTTACTGGACAGGAAACACCGGGGAGCTGTTTTTT. Amino acid sequence: CASSYWTGNTGELFF. The chain joins TRBV6-6 to TRBJ2-2; 7 nucleotides align to TRBD1. Trimming removed 1 base from V and 2 bases from J; junction bases left unmatched: 1. CDR1 is MNHNY and CDR2 is SVGAGI in the germline V gene (reference sequence). The CDR3 contains 15 residues.

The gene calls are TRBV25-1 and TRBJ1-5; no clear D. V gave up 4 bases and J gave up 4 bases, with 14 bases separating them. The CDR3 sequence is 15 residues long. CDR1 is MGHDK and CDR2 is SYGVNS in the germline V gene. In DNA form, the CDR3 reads TGTGCCAGCAGTGCCCAAGGAGGGTCTAATCAGCCCCAGCATTTT. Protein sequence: CASSAQGGSNQPQHF.

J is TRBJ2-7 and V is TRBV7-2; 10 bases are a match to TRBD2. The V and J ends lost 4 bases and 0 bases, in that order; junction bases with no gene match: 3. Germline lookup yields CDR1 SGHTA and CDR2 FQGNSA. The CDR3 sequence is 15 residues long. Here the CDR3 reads CASSSQREGSYEQYF. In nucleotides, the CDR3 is TGTGCCAGCAGCTCCCAGCGGGAGGGCTCCTACGAGCAGTACTTC.